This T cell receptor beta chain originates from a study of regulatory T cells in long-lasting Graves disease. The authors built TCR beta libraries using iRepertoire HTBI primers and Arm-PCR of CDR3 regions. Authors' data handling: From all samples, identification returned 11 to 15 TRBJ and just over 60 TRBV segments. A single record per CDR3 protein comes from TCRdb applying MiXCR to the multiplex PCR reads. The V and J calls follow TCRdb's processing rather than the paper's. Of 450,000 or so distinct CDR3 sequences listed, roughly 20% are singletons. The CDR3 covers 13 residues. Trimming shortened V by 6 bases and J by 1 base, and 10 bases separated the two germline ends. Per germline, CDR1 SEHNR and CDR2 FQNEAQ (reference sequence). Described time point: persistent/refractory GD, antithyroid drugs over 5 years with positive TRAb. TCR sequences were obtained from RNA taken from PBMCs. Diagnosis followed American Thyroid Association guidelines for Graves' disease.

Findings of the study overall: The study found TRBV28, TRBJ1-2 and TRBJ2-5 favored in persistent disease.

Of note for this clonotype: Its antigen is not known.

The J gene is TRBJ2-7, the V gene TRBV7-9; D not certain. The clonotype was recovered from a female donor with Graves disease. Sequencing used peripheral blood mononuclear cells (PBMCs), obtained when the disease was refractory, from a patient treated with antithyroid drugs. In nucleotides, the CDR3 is TGTGCCAGCAGTCCGAACTTTTCCTACGAGCAGTACTTC. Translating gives CASSPNFSYEQYF.